This is a list of T cell receptor beta chains from one sample in a study of T cell responses to AZD1222 COVID-19 vaccine. Generated by immunoSEQ multiplex PCR, the TCRdb table keeps only in-frame clones and is missing some. The sample carries 80,000 or so clones, 88% recorded once. The starting material was peripheral blood, obtained on day 0 of MenACWY control vaccination. The receptors were gathered from an adult in good health. Each CDR3 is given with its conserved first and last residue. A D gene is named only where the DNA matches it firmly. Only some rows state a clone size, as once, few, many or a class for expanded clones.

length	D	size	V	J	CDR3	DNA
13	-	-	TRBV12-3/TRBV12-4	TRBJ1-2	CASKGTGIYGYTF	TGTGCCAGCAAAGGGACCGGGATCTATGGCTACACCTTC
14	-	-	TRBV7-2	TRBJ1-2	CASSQNYGVYGYTF	TGTGCCAGCAGCCAAAATTACGGGGTCTATGGCTACACCTTC
14	TRBD1	-	TRBV5-4	TRBJ2-7	CASSLPGDSVEQYF	TGTGCCAGCAGCTTGCCAGGGGACAGCGTCGAGCAGTACTTC
15	-	once	TRBV24-1	TRBJ1-5	CATRHGGPPYQPQHF	TGTGCCACCAGGCACGGAGGACCTCCTTATCAGCCCCAGCATTTT
12	-	-	TRBV7-9	TRBJ1-2	CASSLGDTGCTF	TGTGCCAGCAGCTTAGGGGACACCGGGTGCACCTTC
16	TRBD2	few	TRBV5-5	TRBJ2-3	CASSLASGGASDTQYF	TGTGCCAGCAGCTTGGCCAGCGGGGGGGCCTCAGATACGCAGTATTTT
16	TRBD1	-	TRBV9	TRBJ2-5	CASSVYSGQGKETQYF	TGTGCCAGCAGCGTATATTCGGGACAGGGGAAAGAGACCCAGTACTTC
17	-	-	TRBV29-1	TRBJ1-1	CSAGTAAPLLGDTEAFF	TGCAGCGCTGGCACAGCGGCCCCCCTATTGGGGGACACTGAAGCTTTCTTT
14	TRBD1	-	TRBV7-3	TRBJ2-4	CASSLNPRDSFQYF	TGTGCCAGCAGCTTAAATCCCCGGGACAGTTTTCAGTACTTC
14	-	-	TRBV19	TRBJ2-2	CASSIGTSNGELFF	TGTGCCAGTAGTATCGGGACCAGCAACGGGGAGCTGTTTTTT
13	-	-	TRBV6-2/TRBV6-3	TRBJ2-3	CASSLGFADTQYF	TGTGCCAGCAGTTTGGGGTTTGCAGATACGCAGTATTTT
15	-	-	TRBV3-1/TRBV3-2	TRBJ2-5	CASSQSGARLETQYF	TGTGCCAGCAGCCAATCTGGAGCGCGCCTGGAGACCCAGTACTTC
16	-	-	TRBV4-1	TRBJ2-2	CASSQEGARGAGELFF	TGCGCCAGCAGCCAAGAGGGGGCTAGGGGGGCCGGGGAGCTGTTTTTT
13	TRBD1	-	TRBV10-3	TRBJ1-5	CAISATGDQPQHF	TGTGCCATCAGTGCGACAGGGGATCAGCCCCAGCATTTT
14	-	-	TRBV9	TRBJ1-5	CASSVGAWDQPQHF	TGTGCCAGCAGCGTTGGGGCGTGGGATCAGCCCCAGCATTTT
15	-	-	TRBV5-1	TRBJ1-1	CASSFRDALLTEAFF	TGCGCCAGCAGCTTCCGGGACGCCCTACTCACTGAAGCTTTCTTT
17	TRBD2	-	TRBV11-3	TRBJ2-1	CASSPRTSGGIYNEQFF	TGTGCCAGCAGCCCCCGGACTAGCGGGGGAATCTACAATGAGCAGTTCTTC
15	-	-	TRBV7-2	TRBJ2-1	CASSSRPHTYNEQFF	TGTGCCAGCAGCTCCCGTCCCCACACCTACAATGAGCAGTTCTTC
15	-	-	TRBV6-2/TRBV6-3	TRBJ2-3	CASSPLDRVQDTQYF	TGTGCCAGCAGTCCACTGGACAGAGTTCAAGATACGCAGTATTTT
13	TRBD1	-	TRBV2	TRBJ1-2	CASSQQGNYGYTF	TGTGCCAGCAGCCAACAGGGGAACTATGGCTACACCTTC
14	-	-	TRBV25-1	TRBJ2-4	CASSELGREDIQYF	TGTGCCAGCAGTGAATTGGGGAGAGAGGACATTCAGTACTTC
15	-	-	TRBV11-3	TRBJ1-2	CASSPQGPANYGYTF	TGTGCCAGCAGCCCGCAGGGTCCGGCTAACTATGGCTACACCTTC
17	-	-	TRBV4-1	TRBJ1-2	CASSQEVSQTRYYGYTF	TGCGCCAGCAGCCAAGAGGTGTCACAGACCAGATACTATGGCTACACCTTC
14	TRBD2	-	TRBV6-5	TRBJ2-3	CASSYSGITDTQYF	TGTGCCAGTTCCTATAGCGGGATCACAGATACGCAGTATTTT
14	-	-	TRBV6-5	TRBJ2-5	CASSYSQAQETQYF	TGTGCCAGCAGTTACTCACAGGCTCAAGAGACCCAGTACTTC
12	-	few	TRBV2	TRBJ2-7	CASSGQSYEQYF	TGTGCCAGCAGTGGACAGTCCTACGAGCAGTACTTC
14	-	-	TRBV6-5	TRBJ2-2	CASSYSWGPGELFF	TGTGCCAGCAGTTACTCCTGGGGACCCGGGGAGCTGTTTTTT
16	-	-	TRBV7-8	TRBJ1-5	CASSLAQLGIGQPQHF	TGTGCCAGCAGCTTAGCTCAGTTAGGGATCGGTCAGCCCCAGCATTTT
14	TRBD2	-	TRBV2	TRBJ2-2	CASSEGGITGELFF	TGTGCCAGCAGTGAGGGAGGGATCACCGGGGAGCTGTTTTTT
15	TRBD1	-	TRBV18	TRBJ2-1	CASSPRDRTYNEQFF	TGTGCCAGCTCCCCAAGGGACAGGACCTACAATGAGCAGTTCTTC
15	TRBD2	-	TRBV7-6	TRBJ2-3	CASSLGTSGGGTQYF	TGTGCCAGCAGCTTAGGCACTAGCGGGGGGGGTACGCAGTATTTT
15	TRBD1	few	TRBV6-2/TRBV6-3	TRBJ1-5	CASSYLQGATQPQHF	TGTGCCAGCAGTTATTTACAGGGGGCGACCCAGCCCCAGCATTTT
14	-	-	TRBV6-5	TRBJ2-7	CASSPTLGAYEQYF	TGTGCCAGCAGCCCAACGTTGGGGGCCTACGAGCAGTACTTC
17	-	-	TRBV4-3	TRBJ2-1	CASSQSEGAGFYNEQFF	TGCGCCAGCAGCCAATCCGAAGGAGCAGGGTTCTACAATGAGCAGTTCTTC
14	-	-	TRBV19	TRBJ1-4	CASSTGTAWDRLFF	TGTGCCAGTAGTACCGGGACTGCCTGGGATAGACTGTTTTTT
17	TRBD2	-	TRBV7-9	TRBJ2-1	CASSLGASGAPRNEQFF	TGTGCCAGCAGCTTAGGCGCTAGCGGGGCCCCTAGAAATGAGCAGTTCTTC
16	TRBD2	-	TRBV5-4	TRBJ2-3	CASSLRTSGRTDTQYF	TGTGCCAGCAGCTTGCGGACTAGCGGGAGGACAGATACGCAGTATTTT
13	-	-	TRBV27	TRBJ1-6	CASSLETTSPLHF	TGTGCCAGCAGTTTAGAGACCACCTCACCCCTCCACTTT
12	-	-	TRBV29-1	TRBJ2-2	CSVRPNTGELFF	TGCAGCGTCCGCCCGAACACCGGGGAGCTGTTTTTT
14	-	-	TRBV5-1	TRBJ1-1	CASSAQETNTEAFF	TGCGCCAGCAGCGCACAGGAAACGAACACTGAAGCTTTCTTT
13	TRBD1	-	TRBV7-2	TRBJ2-5	CASSSRGRETQYF	TGTGCCAGCAGTTCCAGGGGGCGGGAGACCCAGTACTTC
15	TRBD1	-	TRBV7-8	TRBJ1-6	CASSSGQLDNSPLHF	TGTGCCAGCAGCTCGGGACAGTTAGATAATTCACCCCTCCACTTT
15	-	-	TRBV6-5	TRBJ2-3	CASRERGGRYDTQYF	TGTGCCAGCAGAGAGAGGGGGGGCCGGTATGATACGCAGTATTTT
16	TRBD2	-	TRBV5-1	TRBJ2-1	CASRLAVTSSYNEQFF	TGCGCCAGCAGACTAGCGGTGACGAGCTCCTACAATGAGCAGTTCTTC
14	-	-	TRBV15	TRBJ1-6	CATSRGRNNSPLHF	TGTGCCACCAGCAGGGGGCGGAATAATTCACCCCTCCACTTT
16	TRBD1	-	TRBV5-5	TRBJ1-3	CASSLLDRGSGNTIYF	TGTGCCAGCAGCTTGCTGGACAGGGGCTCAGGAAACACCATATATTTT